The 27 T cell receptor beta chains reported below all come from one sample, sequenced in a study of blood T cell repertoires in COVID-19. Sequencing was performed with immunoSEQ multiplex PCR; in TCRdb, only in-frame clones are kept and a portion is missing. Of about 96,000 clones listed, approximately 84% were seen once; the top ten hold 15% to 20%. Sample: peripheral blood. The receptors derive from a woman aged 60-70 years with acute or convalescent COVID-19.

V gene TRBV20-1 combines with J gene TRBJ2-2, with D perhaps TRBD2 (6 bases). This CDR3 contains 14 residues. V lost 3 bases to trimming and J lost 3 bases, with 11 bases between them. The V gene's germline CDR1 is DFQATT and CDR2 SNEGSKA (reference sequence). The CDR3 is CSASSRGYTGELFF. Here the CDR3 DNA reads TGCAGTGCTAGTTCTCGGGGGTACACCGGGGAGCTGTTTTTT.

The V and J genes are TRBV9 and TRBJ2-5; D might be TRBD2 (6 bases). From germline, CDR1 is SGDLS and CDR2 YYNGEE. This CDR3 comprises 15 residues. The V end was cut by 4 bases, the J end by 2 bases, with 15 bases between. The CDR3 here is CASSQLGLSQETQYF. In DNA form, the CDR3 reads TGTGCCAGCAGCCAGCTGGGACTCTCACAAGAGACCCAGTACTTC.

The chain recombines TRBV6-2 or TRBV6-3 with TRBJ1-5; D remains ambiguous. Trimming left V 4 bases short and J 3 bases short, with 10 bases between. Per germline, CDR1 MNHEY and CDR2 SVGEGT. The CDR3 runs 14 residues. The CDR3 bases are TGTGCCAGCAGTTTTGCGGGGAACAATCAGCCCCAGCATTTT. It translates to CASSFAGNNQPQHF.

The V and J genes are TRBV11-3 and TRBJ2-7, with TRBD2 matching 9 bases. This CDR3 spans 18 amino acids. V shed 4 bases and J 2 bases; nucleotides not matched to a gene: 15. CDR1 is SGHNT, CDR2 YENEEA, per germline. The CDR3, as DNA: TGTGCCAGCAGCTCCATCCGAATAAAGCGGGGGGATACCTACGAGCAGTACTTC. This codes for CASSSIRIKRGDTYEQYF. Full variable domain (outside the CDR3, taken from reference TRBV11-3 and TRBJ2-7): EAGVVQSPRYKIIEKKQPVAFWCNPISGHNTLYWYLQNLGQGPELLIRYENEEAVDDSQLPKDRFSAERLKGVDSTLKIQPAELGDSAVYLCASSSIRIKRGDTYEQYFGPGTRLTVT.

The V and J genes are TRBV2 and TRBJ2-7; 11 bases fit TRBD1. Germline V gene lookup returns CDR1 SNHLY and CDR2 FYNNEI. The CDR3 totals 14 residues. V trimming: 6 bases; J trimming: 3 bases; junction bases outside the gene matches: 4. For the CDR3, the DNA is TGTGCCAGCAGCGCCGGGACAGGGGGCTACGAGCAGTACTTC. Translation gives CASSAGTGGYEQYF. Combining the CDR3 with reference TRBV2 and TRBJ2-7 gives the whole variable domain EPEVTQTPSHQVTQMGQEVILRCVPISNHLYFYWYRQILGQKVEFLVSFYNNEISEKSEIFDDQFSVERPDGSNFTLKIRSTKLEDSAMYFCASSAGTGGYEQYFGPGTRLTVT.

CDR3 DNA: TGTGCCAGCAGCCCATTCGCTAGCGGGGGGAACACAGATACGCAGTATTTT. Amino acids: CASSPFASGGNTDTQYF. The chain uses TRBV3-1 (or the pseudogene TRBV3-2) and TRBJ2-3; 11 bases map to TRBD2. Germline assignment: CDR1 LGHDT and CDR2 YNNKEL (reference sequence). This CDR3 comprises 17 residues. Trimming cost V 4 bases and J 2 bases; bases outside gene matches: 8.

This rearrangement joins TRBV29-1 to TRBJ1-1; D unclear. The V gene lost 5 bases and the J gene lost 8 bases, with 15 bases spanning the gap. This CDR3 has 12 amino acids. Germline-derived CDR1 and CDR2 are SQVTM and ANQGSEA. CDR3 sequence: CSVWRGSQEAFF. DNA of the CDR3: TGCAGCGTTTGGCGGGGATCTCAAGAAGCTTTCTTT.

DNA of the CDR3: TGCGCCAGCAGCCCGGCGTCGACAGGGAGGGAGACCCAGTACTTC. This translates into CASSPASTGRETQYF. The chain joins TRBV5-1 to TRBJ2-5, with a weak D call TRBD1 (7 bases). V dropped 4 bases and J dropped 5 bases, with 18 bases sitting between them. This CDR3 contains 15 residues. The germline CDR1 and CDR2 sequences are SGHRS and YFSETQ.

The V call is TRBV6-1, the J call TRBJ2-2; 10 bases align to TRBD1. J lost 7 bases, V lost 0 bases, and 5 bases had no gene match. The CDR3 has 16 residues. Germline V gene data show CDR1 as MNHNS and CDR2 as SASEGT. The CDR3 is CASSEATGGRGGELFF. Written as DNA, the CDR3 is TGTGCCAGCAGTGAAGCGACAGGGGGCCGAGGCGGGGAGCTGTTTTTT.

This clone appeared once. V is TRBV7-9 and J is TRBJ2-6, with 7 bases identical to TRBD2. V shed 0 bases and J 3 bases; nucleotides not matched to a gene: 5. CDR3 length: 17 residues. In germline, CDR1 is SEHNR, CDR2 FQNEAQ (reference sequence). The CDR3 region is CASSLALGEGGANVLTF. Written as DNA, the CDR3 is TGTGCCAGCAGCTTAGCGCTGGGGGAGGGTGGGGCCAACGTCCTGACTTTC.

The chain combines TRBV7-6 with TRBJ2-1; D may be TRBD2 (5 bases). The CDR3 runs 16 residues. Germline V gives CDR1 SGHVS, CDR2 FNYEAQ. Trimming shortened V by 5 bases and J by 0 bases, and 14 bases separated the two germline ends. The DNA for the CDR3 is TGTGCCAGCAGCCCCGCAGCGGTAAACTCCTACAATGAGCAGTTCTTC. This gives the protein CASSPAAVNSYNEQFF.

The chain joins TRBV27 to TRBJ1-6, with a weak D call TRBD1 (5 bases). This CDR3 contains 16 residues. Germline-derived CDR1 and CDR2 are MNHEY and SMNVEV (reference sequence). The V end lost 3 bases, the J end lost 4 bases, and 13 bases lay between the germline ends. The CDR3 is CASSLSPDKYNSPLHF. The CDR3 coding sequence is TGTGCCAGCAGTTTGTCCCCGGACAAATATAATTCACCCCTCCACTTT.

The chain joins TRBV28 to TRBJ1-3, with 7 bases lining up with TRBD1. Germline values: CDR1 MDHEN, CDR2 SYDVKM. CDR3 length equals 14 residues. Unmatched junction bases numbered 2, after V lost 6 bases and J lost 0 bases. CDR3 sequence: CASRGDSSGNTIYF. For the CDR3, the DNA is TGTGCCAGCAGGGGGGACAGCTCTGGAAACACCATATATTTT. Full variable domain (missing parts from reference TRBV28 and TRBJ1-3): DVKVTQSSRYLVKRTGEKVFLECVQDMDHENMFWYRQDPGLGLRLIYFSYDVKMKEKGDIPEGYSVSREKKERFSLILESASTNQTSMYLCASRGDSSGNTIYFGEGSWLTVV.

The chain joins TRBV24-1 to TRBJ1-1, with 11 bases that match TRBD1. V lost 3 bases, J lost 5 bases, and 4 bases stayed unmatched. Germline V gene sequence: CDR1 KGHDR, CDR2 SFDVKD. There are 15 residues in the CDR3. CDR3 in amino acids: CATSDAGTGGTEAFF. The CDR3 bases are TGTGCCACCAGTGATGCCGGGACAGGGGGTACTGAAGCTTTCTTT.

Written as DNA, the CDR3 is TGTGCCAGCAGCCAGTACAGAGAAGCTTTCTTT. Translation: CASSQYREAFF. The chain has TRBV7-8 and TRBJ1-1, with D hard to call. V gave up 5 bases and J gave up 8 bases, with 9 bases separating them. CDR3 length: 11 residues. Looked up from germline, CDR1 is SGHVS and CDR2 is FQNEAQ.

The chain uses TRBV3-1 (or the pseudogene TRBV3-2) and TRBJ1-3, with D tentatively TRBD1 (5 bases). The CDR3 has 14 amino acids. Germline V gene sequence: CDR1 LGHDT, CDR2 YNNKEL (reference sequence). V gave up 8 bases and J gave up 1 base, with 12 bases separating them. CDR3 region: CASAGWVSGNTIYF. For the CDR3, the DNA is TGTGCCAGCGCAGGGTGGGTTTCTGGAAACACCATATATTTT.

The genes are TRBV30 and TRBJ1-2; D is perhaps TRBD1 (6 bases). Germline V CDR1 and CDR2: GTSNPN, SVGIG (reference sequence). CDR3 length: 13 amino acids. Between the trimmed V and J ends, which lost 4 bases and 8 bases, there was a span of 17 bases. The CDR3 DNA sequence: TGTGCCTGGATGGCCACAGGGAATCGGGGCTACACCTTC. Translation: CAWMATGNRGYTF.

The chain recombines TRBV19 with TRBJ1-1; TRBD1 is a possible D gene (6 bases). The length of the CDR3 is 14 residues. CDR1 is LNHDA, CDR2 SQIVND, per germline (reference sequence). The V gene lost 5 bases and the J gene lost 1 base, with 11 bases spanning the gap. The CDR3: CASSPRQENTEAFF. For the CDR3, the DNA is TGTGCCAGTAGTCCGAGACAGGAGAACACTGAAGCTTTCTTT.

The rearrangement joins TRBV5-1 to TRBJ1-1; no clear D. V lost 1 base to trimming and J lost 2 bases, with 12 bases between them. Germline V gives CDR1 SGHRS, CDR2 YFSETQ. The CDR3 contains 15 residues. The CDR3 sequence is CASSLTQAGNTEAFF. The CDR3 nucleotides are TGCGCCAGCAGCTTGACCCAGGCGGGTAACACTGAAGCTTTCTTT.

V gene TRBV28 combines with J gene TRBJ2-1; TRBD2 matches at 12 bases. CDR1 and CDR2 from the germline V gene are MDHEN and SYDVKM. Unmatched junction bases numbered 7, after V lost 6 bases and J lost 1 base. The CDR3 loop spans 17 amino acids. The CDR3 DNA sequence: TGTGCCAGCAGCCCGACTAGCGGGGGAAGTTCCTACAATGAGCAGTTCTTC. Its translation is CASSPTSGGSSYNEQFF.

The chain combines TRBV6-5 with TRBJ1-1; TRBD1 aligns across 7 bases. Germline V CDR1 and CDR2: MNHEY, SVGAGI. The V segment lost 10 bases and the J segment 3 bases; nucleotides outside the gene matches: 14. The length of the CDR3 is 15 residues. CDR3 in DNA: TGTGCCACCCAAGGAGGGGGCTTGGGGGACACTGAAGCTTTCTTT. The encoded protein is CATQGGGLGDTEAFF.

J is TRBJ1-4 and V is TRBV2; D unclear. Germline lookup yields CDR1 SNHLY and CDR2 FYNNEI. This CDR3 contains 15 residues. V lost 3 bases and J 0 bases, leaving 8 bases between the germline ends. The CDR3 DNA reads as TGTGCCAGCAGTGATCGGGGTGCAACTAATGAAAAACTGTTTTTT. It yields the protein CASSDRGATNEKLFF.

The CDR3: CASSEALHSYYEQYF. Written as DNA, the CDR3 is TGTGCCAGCAGTGAAGCGCTTCACAGTTACTACGAGCAGTACTTC. The gene calls are TRBV6-1 and TRBJ2-7; no clear D gene. Germline loops: CDR1 MNHNS, CDR2 SASEGT. Trimming took off 0 bases at V and 3 bases at J, with 12 bases between the two ends. This CDR3 has 15 residues.

This sequence joins TRBV4-3 and TRBJ2-3, with a possible D match to TRBD1 (5 bases). This CDR3 contains 14 residues. Between the trimmed V and J ends, which lost 4 bases and 2 bases, there was a span of 10 bases. CDR1 and CDR2 from the germline V gene are LGHNA and YSLEER. The CDR3 sequence is CASSPLGLTDTQYF. The CDR3 nucleotides read TGCGCCAGCAGCCCACTGGGGCTCACAGATACGCAGTATTTT.

V usage is TRBV6-5 and J usage is TRBJ2-5; unclear D gene. The CDR3 loop spans 14 amino acids. Germline V gives CDR1 MNHEY, CDR2 SVGAGI. Deletions cut 3 bases from V and 5 bases from J, with 13 bases between. This CDR3 is CASSYRPDFETQYF. The CDR3 bases are TGTGCCAGCAGTTATCGCCCTGACTTCGAGACCCAGTACTTC.

The J gene is TRBJ1-5, the V gene TRBV6-1, with D perhaps TRBD1 (6 bases). The V and J ends lost 2 bases and 6 bases respectively, with 11 bases between them. CDR3 size: 14 residues. The V gene's germline CDR1 is MNHNS and CDR2 SASEGT. CDR3 coding DNA: TGTGCCAGCAGTGAAACAGGGTGGGGTCAGCCCCAGCATTTT. Its protein is CASSETGWGQPQHF.

The V gene is TRBV19, the J gene TRBJ2-1; tentatively, D is TRBD1 (5 bases). Deletions cut 11 bases from V and 5 bases from J, with 22 bases between. The CDR3 runs 15 residues. Germline CDR1 is LNHDA and CDR2 is SQIVND (reference sequence). The CDR3 DNA reads TGTGCCTCCAGGGTGGGGCCCCTGGAACACAATGAGCAGTTCTTC. Translating it yields CASRVGPLEHNEQFF.